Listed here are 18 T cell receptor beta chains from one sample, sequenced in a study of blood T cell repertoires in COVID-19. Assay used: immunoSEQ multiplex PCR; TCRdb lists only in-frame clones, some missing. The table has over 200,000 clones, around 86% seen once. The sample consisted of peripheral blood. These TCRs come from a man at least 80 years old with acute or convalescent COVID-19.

CDR3 coding DNA: TGTGCCAGCAGCCAAGGCGACAGGGCTGGAAACACCATATATTTT. It codes for CASSQGDRAGNTIYF. The genes are TRBV3-1 (or the pseudogene TRBV3-2) and TRBJ1-3; 7 nucleotides agree with TRBD1. The CDR3 consists of 15 residues. Losses at the gene ends were 1 base for V and 2 bases for J; bases not matched to a gene: 2. CDR1 is LGHDT, CDR2 YNNKEL, per germline (reference sequence).

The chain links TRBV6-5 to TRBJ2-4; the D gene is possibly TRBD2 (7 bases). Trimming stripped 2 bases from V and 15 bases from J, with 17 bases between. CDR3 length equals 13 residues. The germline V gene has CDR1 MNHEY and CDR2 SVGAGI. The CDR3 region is CASSYHRGAPLYF. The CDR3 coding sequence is TGTGCCAGCAGTTACCACCGGGGGGCGCCTCTGTACTTC.

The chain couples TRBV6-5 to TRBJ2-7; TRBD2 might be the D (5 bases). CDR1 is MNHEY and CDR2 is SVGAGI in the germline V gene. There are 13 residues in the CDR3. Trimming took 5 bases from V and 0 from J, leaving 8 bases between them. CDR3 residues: CASSIGSSYEQYF. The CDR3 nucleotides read TGTGCCAGCAGTATAGGGAGCTCCTACGAGCAGTACTTC.

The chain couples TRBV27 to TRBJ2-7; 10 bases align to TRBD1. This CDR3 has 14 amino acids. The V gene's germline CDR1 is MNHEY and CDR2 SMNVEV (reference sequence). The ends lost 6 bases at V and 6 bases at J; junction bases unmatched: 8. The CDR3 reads CASRTGGTFSEQYF. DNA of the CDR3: TGTGCCAGCAGGACAGGGGGCACGTTTTCCGAGCAGTACTTC.

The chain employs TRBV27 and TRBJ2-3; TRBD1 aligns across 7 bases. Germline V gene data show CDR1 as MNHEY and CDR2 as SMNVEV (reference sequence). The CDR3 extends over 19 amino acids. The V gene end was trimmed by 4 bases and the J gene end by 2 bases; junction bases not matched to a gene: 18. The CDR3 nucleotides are TGTGCCAGCAGTTCCGGGACAGCATCATTAGGTTGGGTCACAGATACGCAGTATTTT. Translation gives CASSSGTASLGWVTDTQYF.

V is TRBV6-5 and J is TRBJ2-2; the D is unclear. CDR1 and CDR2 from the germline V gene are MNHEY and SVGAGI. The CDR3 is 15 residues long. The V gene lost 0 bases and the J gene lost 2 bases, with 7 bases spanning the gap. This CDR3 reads CASSYSSSNTGELFF. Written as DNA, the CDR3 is TGTGCCAGCAGTTACTCGAGCTCCAACACCGGGGAGCTGTTTTTT.

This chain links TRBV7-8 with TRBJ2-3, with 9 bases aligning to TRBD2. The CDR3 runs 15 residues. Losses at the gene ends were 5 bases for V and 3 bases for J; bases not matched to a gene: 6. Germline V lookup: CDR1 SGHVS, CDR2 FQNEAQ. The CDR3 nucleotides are TGTGCCAGCAGCCATAGCGGGAGCTTTACAGATACGCAGTATTTT. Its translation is CASSHSGSFTDTQYF. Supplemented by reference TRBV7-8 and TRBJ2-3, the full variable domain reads GAGVSQSPRYKVAKRGQDVALRCDPISGHVSLFWYQQALGQGPEFLTYFQNEAQLDKSGLPSDRFFAERPEGSVSTLKIQRTQQEDSAVYLCASSHSGSFTDTQYFGPGTRLTVL.

The CDR3: CASKPWQGNEKLFF. DNA of the CDR3: TGTGCCAGCAAGCCTTGGCAGGGGAATGAAAAACTGTTTTTT. V usage is TRBV28 and J usage is TRBJ1-4, with D maybe TRBD1 (6 bases). V was pared by 7 bases and J by 5 bases, with 14 bases between. The CDR3 is 14 residues long. CDR1 and CDR2 from the germline V gene are MDHEN and SYDVKM.

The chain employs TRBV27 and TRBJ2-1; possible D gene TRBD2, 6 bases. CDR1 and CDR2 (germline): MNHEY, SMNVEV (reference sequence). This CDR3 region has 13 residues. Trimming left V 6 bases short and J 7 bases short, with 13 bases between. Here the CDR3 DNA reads TGTGCCAGCAGCCCAGGAGGGTGGAATGAGCAGTTCTTC. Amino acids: CASSPGGWNEQFF.

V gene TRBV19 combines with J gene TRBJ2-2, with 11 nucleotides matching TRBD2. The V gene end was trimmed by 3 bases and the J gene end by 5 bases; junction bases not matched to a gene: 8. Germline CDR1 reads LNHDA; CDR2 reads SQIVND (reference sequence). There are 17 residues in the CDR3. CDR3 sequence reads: CASSMRWLAGGTGELFF. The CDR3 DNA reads TGTGCCAGTAGTATGAGATGGCTAGCGGGAGGTACCGGGGAGCTGTTTTTT.

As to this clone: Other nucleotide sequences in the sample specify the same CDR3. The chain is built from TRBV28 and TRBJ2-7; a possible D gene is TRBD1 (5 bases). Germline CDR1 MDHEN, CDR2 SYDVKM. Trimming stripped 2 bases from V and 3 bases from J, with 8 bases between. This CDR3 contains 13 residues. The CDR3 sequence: CASSLGASYEQYF. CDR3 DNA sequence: TGTGCCAGCAGTTTAGGGGCGAGCTACGAGCAGTACTTC. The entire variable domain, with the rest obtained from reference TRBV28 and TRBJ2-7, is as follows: DVKVTQSSRYLVKRTGEKVFLECVQDMDHENMFWYRQDPGLGLRLIYFSYDVKMKEKGDIPEGYSVSREKKERFSLILESASTNQTSMYLCASSLGASYEQYFGPGTRLTVT.

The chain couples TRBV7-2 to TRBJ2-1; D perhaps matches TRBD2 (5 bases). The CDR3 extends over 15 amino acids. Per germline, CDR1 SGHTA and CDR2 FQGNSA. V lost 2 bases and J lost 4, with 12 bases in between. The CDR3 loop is CASSLTRERYNEQFF. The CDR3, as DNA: TGTGCCAGCAGCTTAACACGGGAACGGTACAATGAGCAGTTCTTC. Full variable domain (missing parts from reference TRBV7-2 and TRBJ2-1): GAGVSQSPSNKVTEKGKDVELRCDPISGHTALYWYRQSLGQGLEFLIYFQGNSAPDKSGLPSDRFSAERTGGSVSTLTIQRTQQEDSAVYLCASSLTRERYNEQFFGPGTRLTVL.

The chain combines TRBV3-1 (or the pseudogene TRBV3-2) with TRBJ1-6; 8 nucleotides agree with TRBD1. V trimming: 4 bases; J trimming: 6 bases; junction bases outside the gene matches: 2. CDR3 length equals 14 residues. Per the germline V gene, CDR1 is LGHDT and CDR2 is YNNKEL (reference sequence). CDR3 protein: CASSLQGANSPLHF. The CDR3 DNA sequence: TGTGCCAGCAGCCTCCAGGGGGCTAATTCACCCCTCCACTTT.

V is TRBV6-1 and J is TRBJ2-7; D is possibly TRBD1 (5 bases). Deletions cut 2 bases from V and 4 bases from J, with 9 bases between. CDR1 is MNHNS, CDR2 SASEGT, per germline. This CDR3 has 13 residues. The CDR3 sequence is CASSEWGSYEQYF. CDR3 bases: TGTGCCAGCAGTGAATGGGGCTCTTACGAGCAGTACTTC.

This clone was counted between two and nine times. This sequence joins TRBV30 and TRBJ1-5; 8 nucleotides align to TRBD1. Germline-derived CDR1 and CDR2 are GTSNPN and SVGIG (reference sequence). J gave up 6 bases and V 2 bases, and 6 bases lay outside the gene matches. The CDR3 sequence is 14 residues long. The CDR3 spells CAWSQTGVGQPQHF. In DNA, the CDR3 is TGTGCCTGGAGTCAGACAGGGGTTGGTCAGCCCCAGCATTTT.

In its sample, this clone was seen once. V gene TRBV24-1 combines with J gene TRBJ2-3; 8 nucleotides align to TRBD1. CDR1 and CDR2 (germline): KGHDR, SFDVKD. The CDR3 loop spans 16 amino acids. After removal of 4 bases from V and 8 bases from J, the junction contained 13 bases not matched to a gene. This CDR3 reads CATSESRTGPQTTQYF. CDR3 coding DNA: TGTGCCACCAGTGAGTCAAGGACAGGGCCACAGACTACGCAGTATTTT.

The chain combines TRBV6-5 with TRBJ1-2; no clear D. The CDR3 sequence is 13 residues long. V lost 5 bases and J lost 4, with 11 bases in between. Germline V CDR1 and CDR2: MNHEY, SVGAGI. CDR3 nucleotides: TGTGCCAGCAGTCCCGGGGTGAGCTATGGCTACACCTTC. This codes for CASSPGVSYGYTF.

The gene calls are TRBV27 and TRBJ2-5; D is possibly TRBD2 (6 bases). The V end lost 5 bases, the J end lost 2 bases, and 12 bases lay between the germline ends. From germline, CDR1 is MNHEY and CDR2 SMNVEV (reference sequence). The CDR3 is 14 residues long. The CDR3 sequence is CASSPRLGQETQYF. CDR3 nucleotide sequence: TGTGCCAGCAGTCCCCGACTAGGTCAAGAGACCCAGTACTTC.